The next 14 T cell receptor beta chains were all read from a single sample in a study of neurological immune-mediated disorders. Each CDR3 protein gets one entry after TCRdb re-called the 5' RACE reads with MiXCR. The sample lists 71,000 or so distinct CDR3 sequences, around 4.6% seen once, with less than 2.5% in the top ten. Specimen: PBMCs. Receptor source: a woman aged 25 to 45 with multiple sclerosis.

This clonotype was observed many times. This chain joins TRBV12-3 or TRBV12-4 and TRBJ2-6; the D gene is possibly TRBD1 (6 bases). The CDR3 sequence is 14 residues long. Trimming removed 7 bases from V and 1 base from J, with 8 bases in between. The CDR3 DNA reads as TGTGCCAGCACAACAGGGTCTGGGGCCAACGTCCTGACTTTC. Amino acid sequence: CASTTGSGANVLTF.

This clonotype was detected a few times. The chain employs TRBV5-5 and TRBJ2-2; the D call may be TRBD1 or TRBD2 (5 bases each). Trimming shortened V by 3 bases and J by 6 bases, and 21 bases separated the two germline ends. The germline V gene encodes CDR1 SGHKS and CDR2 YYEKEE (reference sequence). This CDR3 has 17 residues. The CDR3 spells CASSSTAGTGLPGELFF. For the CDR3, the DNA is TGTGCCAGCAGCTCAACCGCCGGGACGGGGCTCCCCGGGGAGCTGTTTTTT. Variable domain in full (rest from reference TRBV5-5 and TRBJ2-2): DAGVTQSPTHLIKTRGQQVTLRCSPISGHKSVSWYQQVLGQGPQFIFQYYEKEERGRGNFPDRFSARQFPNYSSELNVNALLLGDSALYLCASSSTAGTGLPGELFFGEGSRLTVL.

This clonotype was detected ten times or more. This sequence joins TRBV6-5 and TRBJ1-6; a weak D match, TRBD1 (5 bases). The CDR3 loop spans 15 amino acids. CDR1 is MNHEY and CDR2 is SVGAGI in the germline V gene. V lost 1 base and J 9 bases, leaving 13 bases between the germline ends. CDR3: CASSYFNDRSSPLHF. The CDR3 nucleotides read TGTGCCAGCAGTTACTTCAACGACAGATCTTCACCCCTCCACTTT.

This clonotype appeared many times. The gene calls are TRBV28 and TRBJ1-5, with D possibly being TRBD1 (6 bases). V was shortened by 7 bases and J by 0 bases, with 13 bases between the two germline ends. CDR1 and CDR2 (germline): MDHEN, SYDVKM. CDR3 length: 15 amino acids. Written as DNA, the CDR3 is TGTGCCAGCAATACAGGGAGTGGTAGCAATCAGCCCCAGCATTTT. Translating it yields CASNTGSGSNQPQHF.

The chain has TRBV6-1 and TRBJ2-7; TRBD2 might be the D (5 bases). The germline V and J ends were trimmed by 5 bases and 0 bases, with 14 bases remaining between them. CDR1 is MNHNS and CDR2 is SASEGT in the germline V gene. The CDR3 is 15 residues long. CDR3 amino acids: CASSWEFSSSYEQYF. For the CDR3, the DNA is TGTGCCAGCAGTTGGGAGTTTTCGAGCTCCTACGAGCAGTACTTC.

The rearrangement uses TRBV9 and TRBJ2-1, with a possible D match to TRBD1 (5 bases). Trimming shortened V by 3 bases and J by 3 bases, and 7 bases separated the two germline ends. Germline values: CDR1 SGDLS, CDR2 YYNGEE. The CDR3 runs 13 residues. CDR3 in DNA: TGTGCCAGCAGCGGGACATTCTACAATGAGCAGTTCTTC. Amino acids: CASSGTFYNEQFF.

This clonotype was counted at least ten times. The chain recombines TRBV9 with TRBJ2-7; 9 bases match TRBD2. V lost 0 bases and J lost 7; bases outside the gene matches: 8. Germline V gene lookup returns CDR1 SGDLS and CDR2 YYNGEE. The CDR3 length is 15 residues. CDR3 amino acids: CASSVEVAGVGEQYF. CDR3 nucleotides: TGTGCCAGCAGCGTAGAGGTAGCGGGAGTGGGAGAGCAGTACTTC.

A few counts support this clonotype. The chain recombines TRBV2 with TRBJ1-6; TRBD1 might be the D (5 bases). The CDR3 runs 18 residues. With 6 bases removed from V and 0 bases from J, the gap between germline ends came to 18 bases. CDR1 is SNHLY, CDR2 FYNNEI, per germline. The CDR3 sequence: CASRTIQWGSSYNSPLHF. The CDR3, as DNA: TGTGCCAGCAGGACCATTCAGTGGGGGAGCTCCTATAATTCACCCCTCCACTTT.

The chain has TRBV20-1 and TRBJ2-1, with TRBD2 matching over 10 bases. This CDR3 spans 22 amino acids. CDR1 is DFQATT and CDR2 is SNEGSKA in the germline V gene (reference sequence). Trimming removed 6 bases from V and 0 bases from J; junction bases left unmatched: 26. The CDR3 reads CSAPIASSGTSVQLSSYNEQFF. As DNA, the CDR3 is TGCAGTGCCCCGATCGCTTCGAGCGGGACTAGCGTCCAATTGAGCTCCTACAATGAGCAGTTCTTC.

In this sample, this clonotype turned up many times. This chain uses TRBV6-2 or TRBV6-3 with TRBJ1-3; 9 bases are shared with TRBD1. With 7 bases clipped from V and 2 bases from J, the junction kept 15 bases outside the gene matches. The CDR3 has 18 residues. Per germline, CDR1 MNHEY and CDR2 SVGEGT. The CDR3 sequence is CASTMGQGRKTTGNTIYF. As DNA, the CDR3 is TGTGCCAGCACTATGGGACAGGGAAGGAAAACTACTGGAAACACCATATATTTT.

This clonotype showed up many times. V gene TRBV12-3 or TRBV12-4 combines with J gene TRBJ2-3; 8 bases align to TRBD1. V lost 3 bases, J lost 6 bases, and 5 bases stayed unmatched. The CDR3 covers 14 residues. In DNA, the CDR3 is TGTGCCAGCAGTTTTCAGCAGGGGGCGGATACGCAGTATTTT. Amino acid sequence: CASSFQQGADTQYF.

This clonotype has ten or more counts. The rearrangement uses TRBV20-1 and TRBJ2-3; weak D call: TRBD1 (6 bases). The V gene lost 4 bases and the J gene lost 4 bases, with 15 bases spanning the gap. The CDR3 totals 14 residues. The germline gives CDR1 DFQATT, CDR2 SNEGSKA (reference sequence). In nucleotides, the CDR3 is TGCAGTGCTACCTACCGACAGGTCTCAGATACGCAGTATTTT. It translates to CSATYRQVSDTQYF.

This clonotype was seen many times. The V gene is TRBV6-1, the J gene TRBJ2-1, with a weak D call TRBD2 (5 bases). The CDR3 contains 11 residues. Looked up from germline, CDR1 is MNHNS and CDR2 is SASEGT. The CDR3 is CVTREGNEQFF. The CDR3 DNA sequence: TGTGTGACGCGTGAGGGAAATGAGCAGTTCTTC.

In its sample, this clonotype was seen many times. J is TRBJ2-7 and V is TRBV7-2, with D possibly called TRBD1 or TRBD2 (5 bases each). The germline V gene has CDR1 SGHTA and CDR2 FQGNSA. This CDR3 comprises 15 residues. V lost 2 bases, J lost 4 bases, and 15 bases lay in between. The CDR3 loop reads CASSLNPIGAYEQYV. In DNA, the CDR3 is TGTGCCAGCAGCTTAAACCCAATCGGGGCATACGAGCAGTACGTC.